This is a list of T cell receptor beta chains from one sample in a study of cytomegalovirus exposure and HLA in healthy donors. Sequencing was performed with immunoSEQ multiplex PCR; in TCRdb, only in-frame clones are kept and a portion is missing. This table holds about 190,000 clones, 80% to 90% found once. The sequencing input was PBMCs. The source is a man aged 35-49 years in good health and CMV-seropositive. Both conserved end residues are part of each CDR3. The D gene is left open where the match is weak. Some rows mark clone size as missing; the rest say once, few, many or name a class of expanded clone.

clone_size d_call j_call v_call cdr3_aa cdr3_nt
. TRBD2 TRBJ2-1 TRBV19 CASSIDYLGLAGREQFF TGTGCCAGTAGTATAGATTATTTAGGACTAGCGGGAAGGGAGCAGTTCTTC
. . TRBJ1-5 TRBV19 CASSIGWSQPQHF TGTGCCAGTAGTATAGGGTGGAGTCAGCCCCAGCATTTT
. TRBD1 TRBJ1-2 TRBV19 CASSTRDRVYGYTF TGTGCCAGTAGTACCCGGGACAGAGTCTATGGCTACACCTTC
. . TRBJ1-1 TRBV6-5 CASKRGPTEAFF TGTGCCAGCAAACGAGGGCCCACTGAAGCTTTCTTT
once . TRBJ2-1 TRBV5-1 CASSLRDSRINEQFF TGCGCCAGCAGCTTACGGGACTCACGGATCAATGAGCAGTTCTTC
. . TRBJ1-1 TRBV7-9 CASSRLTGSYDTEAFF TGTGCCAGCAGCCGACTCACAGGGTCCTACGACACTGAAGCTTTCTTT
once . TRBJ1-1 TRBV11-1 CASSFLTGGNTEAFF TGTGCCAGCAGCTTCCTGACAGGAGGAAACACTGAAGCTTTCTTT
. TRBD1 TRBJ1-2 TRBV11-2 CASSPGTVPSYGYTF TGTGCCAGCAGCCCCGGGACAGTCCCCTCCTATGGCTACACCTTC
. TRBD1 TRBJ2-1 TRBV28 CASSFPRTGPSSYNEQFF TGTGCCAGCAGTTTCCCACGGACAGGGCCTAGCTCCTACAATGAGCAGTTCTTC
. TRBD2 TRBJ2-1 TRBV5-1 CASSPGGVDNEQFF TGCGCCAGCAGCCCCGGGGGGGTTGACAATGAGCAGTTCTTC
. . TRBJ2-7 TRBV2 CASRPGTLRAYEQYF TGTGCCAGCAGGCCCGGGACACTTAGGGCCTACGAGCAGTACTTC
. . TRBJ1-3 TRBV10-3 CAISDFLSGWGNTIYF TGTGCCATCAGTGATTTCCTATCGGGGTGGGGAAACACCATATATTTT
. . TRBJ2-5 TRBV6-5 CASSRPGLQETQYF TGTGCCAGCAGCAGACCGGGACTCCAAGAGACCCAGTACTTC
. . TRBJ1-1 TRBV7-9 CASSPPVRDTEAFF TGTGCCAGCAGCCCCCCTGTGAGGGACACTGAAGCTTTCTTT
. TRBD1 TRBJ2-6 TRBV13 CASSSGQGAQGANVLTF TGTGCCAGCAGCTCGGGACAGGGGGCGCAAGGGGCCAACGTCCTGACTTTC
. . TRBJ2-7 TRBV5-1 CASSLRQSYEQYF TGCGCCAGCAGCTTGCGACAGAGCTACGAGCAGTACTTC
. . TRBJ2-3 TRBV21-1 CASSKALRLAGVDTQYF TGTGCCAGCAGCAAAGCGCTTAGGCTAGCGGGAGTAGATACGCAGTATTTT
. TRBD2 TRBJ2-7 TRBV10-3 CAIREAGESEQYF TGTGCCATCCGCGAAGCGGGAGAAAGCGAGCAGTACTTC
. . TRBJ2-7 TRBV20-1 CSALTGEGQYF TGCAGTGCCCTGACAGGGGAGGGGCAGTACTTC
. TRBD1 TRBJ2-2 TRBV5-4 CASSLPGQTNTGELFF TGTGCCAGCAGCCTCCCGGGACAGACGAACACCGGGGAGCTGTTTTTT
. . TRBJ1-3 TRBV5-1 CASSLDDVQAGNTIYF TGCGCCAGCAGCTTGGACGACGTTCAGGCCGGAAACACCATATATTTT